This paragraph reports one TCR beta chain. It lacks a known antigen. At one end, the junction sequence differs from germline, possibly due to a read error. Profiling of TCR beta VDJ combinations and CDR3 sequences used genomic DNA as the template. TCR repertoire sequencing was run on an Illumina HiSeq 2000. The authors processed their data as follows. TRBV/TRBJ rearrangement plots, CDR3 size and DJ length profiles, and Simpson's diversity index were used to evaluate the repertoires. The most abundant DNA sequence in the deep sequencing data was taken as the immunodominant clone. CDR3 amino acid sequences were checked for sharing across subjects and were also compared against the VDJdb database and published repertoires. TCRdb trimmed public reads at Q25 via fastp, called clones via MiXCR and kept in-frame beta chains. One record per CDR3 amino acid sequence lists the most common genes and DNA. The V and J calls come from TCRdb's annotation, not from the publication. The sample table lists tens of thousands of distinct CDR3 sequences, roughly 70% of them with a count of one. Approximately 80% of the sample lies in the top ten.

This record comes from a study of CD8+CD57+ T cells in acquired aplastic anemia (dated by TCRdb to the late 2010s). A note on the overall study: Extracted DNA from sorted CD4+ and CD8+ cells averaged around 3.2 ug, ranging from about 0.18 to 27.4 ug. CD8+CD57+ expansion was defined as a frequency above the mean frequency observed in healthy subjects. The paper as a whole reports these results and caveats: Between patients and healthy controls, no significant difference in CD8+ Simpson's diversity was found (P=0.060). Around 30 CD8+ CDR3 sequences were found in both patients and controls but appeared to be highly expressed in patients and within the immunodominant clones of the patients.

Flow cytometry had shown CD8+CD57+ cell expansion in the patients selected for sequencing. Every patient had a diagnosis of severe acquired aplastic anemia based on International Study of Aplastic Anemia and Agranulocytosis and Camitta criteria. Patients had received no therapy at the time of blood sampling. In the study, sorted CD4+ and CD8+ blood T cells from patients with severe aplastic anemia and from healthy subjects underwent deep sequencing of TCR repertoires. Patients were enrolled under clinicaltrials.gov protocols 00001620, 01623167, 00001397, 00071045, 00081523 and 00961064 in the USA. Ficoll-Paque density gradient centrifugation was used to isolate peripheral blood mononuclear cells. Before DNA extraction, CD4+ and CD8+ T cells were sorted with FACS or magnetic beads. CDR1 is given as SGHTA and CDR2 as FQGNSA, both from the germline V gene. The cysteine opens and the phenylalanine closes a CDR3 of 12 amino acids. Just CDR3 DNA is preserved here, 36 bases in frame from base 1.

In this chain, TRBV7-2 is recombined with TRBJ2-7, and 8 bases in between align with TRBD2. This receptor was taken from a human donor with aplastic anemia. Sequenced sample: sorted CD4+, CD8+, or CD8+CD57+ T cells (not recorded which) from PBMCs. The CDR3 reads CASSREGGEQYF. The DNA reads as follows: TGCGCCAGCAGCCGGGAGGGTGGCGAGCAGTACTTC.